Each of the 16 T cell receptor beta chains below was sequenced from the same sample in a study of cytomegalovirus exposure and HLA in healthy donors. The PCR made use of 60 Vbeta and 13 Jbeta primers. Measured with immunoSEQ multiplex PCR; TCRdb has only the in-frame clones, and not every one. The data show 150,000 or so clones, just under 80% seen once. Sequencing input: PBMCs. These receptors all come from a woman between 40 and 50 years old in good health and CMV-seropositive.

V and J are TRBV5-4 and TRBJ2-7; 10 bases map to TRBD1. Germline loops: CDR1 SGHNT, CDR2 YYREEE (reference sequence). The V and J ends lost 5 bases and 2 bases, in that order; junction bases with no gene match: 7. The CDR3 totals 15 residues. The CDR3 is CASSSRTGGPYEQYF. DNA for the CDR3: TGTGCCAGCAGTTCACGGACAGGGGGTCCCTACGAGCAGTACTTC.

This clone was counted between two and nine times. This sequence joins TRBV6-1 and TRBJ1-2, with D tentatively TRBD1 (6 bases). Deletions cut 3 bases from V and 8 bases from J, with 13 bases between. The CDR3 is 13 amino acids. Germline lookup yields CDR1 MNHNS and CDR2 SASEGT. In nucleotides, the CDR3 is TGTGCCAGCAGTGAGGGGGGGGCGAGGGGCTACACCTTC. Encoded protein: CASSEGGARGYTF.

The chain employs TRBV5-6 and TRBJ1-5, with TRBD1 identical over 7 bases. The CDR3 runs to 16 residues. J was trimmed by 2 bases and V by 2 bases; bases with no gene match: 7. Germline lookup yields CDR1 SGHDT and CDR2 YYEEEE. This CDR3 is CASSLNRGLGNQPQHF. The CDR3 DNA reads as TGTGCCAGCAGCTTAAACAGGGGATTGGGCAATCAGCCCCAGCATTTT.

The table lists this clone with a few counts. V gene TRBV5-5 combines with J gene TRBJ1-1; 8 bases agree with TRBD1. Per the germline V gene, CDR1 is SGHKS and CDR2 is YYEKEE (reference sequence). V trimming: 9 bases; J trimming: 0 bases; junction bases outside the gene matches: 7. The CDR3 totals 14 residues. Here the CDR3 reads CATRTGTMNTEAFF. CDR3 bases: TGTGCCACTCGGACAGGGACCATGAACACTGAAGCTTTCTTT.

This chain joins TRBV27 and TRBJ2-1; the match to TRBD2 covers 12 bases. J was trimmed by 11 bases and V by 6 bases; bases with no gene match: 14. The CDR3 sequence is 16 residues long. Looked up from germline, CDR1 is MNHEY and CDR2 is SMNVEV (reference sequence). The CDR3 loop is CASSTLLAGGPTQQFF. CDR3 in DNA: TGTGCCAGCAGCACTTTACTAGCGGGGGGACCAACCCAGCAGTTCTTC.

This chain connects TRBV29-1 to TRBJ1-1, with 8 bases that match TRBD1. Trimming removed 5 bases from V and 5 bases from J; junction bases left unmatched: 13. CDR3 length: 15 amino acids. The V gene's germline CDR1 is SQVTM and CDR2 ANQGSEA. The CDR3 region has the DNA TGCAGCGTTCCCGAGATCGGACAGGGCGATACTGAAGCTTTCTTT. This gives the protein CSVPEIGQGDTEAFF.

This clone was recorded only once. The chain couples TRBV4-2 to TRBJ1-1; possible D gene TRBD1, 6 bases. V shed 0 bases and J shed 7 bases, with 15 bases lying between them. Looked up from germline, CDR1 is LGHNA and CDR2 is YNFKEQ. The CDR3 loop spans 15 amino acids. The CDR3 sequence: CASSQDSSGGGEAFF. CDR3 DNA: TGTGCCAGCAGCCAAGATAGTTCGGGGGGCGGTGAAGCTTTCTTT.

The chain links TRBV11-2 to TRBJ2-1; 9 bases map to TRBD2. Trimming cost V 0 bases and J 9 bases; bases outside gene matches: 6. CDR3 length equals 15 residues. The germline gives CDR1 SGHAT, CDR2 FQNNGV. The CDR3 DNA sequence: TGTGCCAGCAGCTTAGAAGCGGGGGGACTCGGTGAGCAGTTCTTC. It translates to CASSLEAGGLGEQFF.

This clone came up once. The V call is TRBV23-1, the J call TRBJ2-5, with a tentative D call TRBD1 (5 bases). TRBV23-1 is designated an ORF whose function remains uncertain. This CDR3 spans 17 amino acids. V was clipped by 2 bases and J by 2 bases, with 18 bases between them. CDR3 loop: CASSQPTDSLLQETQYF. The CDR3 region has the DNA TGCGCCAGCAGTCAACCAACAGACAGCCTACTACAAGAGACCCAGTACTTC.

The chain has TRBV6-1 and TRBJ2-3, with D maybe TRBD2 (5 bases). Germline assignment: CDR1 MNHNS and CDR2 SASEGT. V was clipped by 5 bases and J by 3 bases, with 12 bases between them. The length of the CDR3 is 14 residues. CDR3 coding DNA: TGTGCCAGCAGTCTGCGGGCCCCAACAGATACGCAGTATTTT. This encodes CASSLRAPTDTQYF.

The chain recombines TRBV28 with TRBJ1-2; 10 bases line up with TRBD1. V lost 6 bases, J lost 7 bases, and 5 bases stayed unmatched. CDR1 is MDHEN, CDR2 SYDVKM, per germline. The CDR3 consists of 13 residues. The CDR3 DNA is TGTGCCAGCAGCCGGGGACAGGGGATTGGCTACACCTTC. As protein: CASSRGQGIGYTF.

This chain joins TRBV7-2 and TRBJ2-7; TRBD2 might be the D (5 bases). The ends were cut back, 5 bases at V and 3 bases at J, with 14 bases in the middle. The CDR3 spans 14 residues. Looked up from germline, CDR1 is SGHTA and CDR2 is FQGNSA. The CDR3 DNA reads TGTGCCAGCAGCACTTCAGGCGGGTACTACGAGCAGTACTTC. Protein product: CASSTSGGYYEQYF.

This clone has more than one count but fewer than ten. The gene calls are TRBV2 and TRBJ2-3, with D maybe TRBD1 (6 bases). Trimming removed 4 bases from V and 2 bases from J, with 13 bases in between. The germline gives CDR1 SNHLY, CDR2 FYNNEI. CDR3 length: 15 residues. CDR3 sequence: CASSGGQAHTDTQYF. For the CDR3, the DNA is TGTGCCAGCAGTGGGGGGCAGGCCCACACAGATACGCAGTATTTT.

The V call is TRBV6-4, the J call TRBJ1-5; TRBD1 matches 7 bases. V gave up 7 bases and J gave up 2 bases; unmatched junction bases: 8. The CDR3 loop spans 15 amino acids. From germline, CDR1 is MRHNA and CDR2 SNTAGT. The DNA for the CDR3 is TGTGCCAGCATTCTACAGGGGAGTGGCAATCAGCCCCAGCATTTT. As protein: CASILQGSGNQPQHF.

This chain joins TRBV11-1 and TRBJ2-7; 10 bases match TRBD1. V lost 7 bases, J lost 2 bases, and 20 bases stayed unmatched. Germline V gene lookup returns CDR1 SGHAT and CDR2 FQDESV (reference sequence). The CDR3 is made up of 19 amino acids. The DNA for the CDR3 is TGTGCCAGCATCGTTTTGGTTGGTAAAACGGGACAGGGGACCTACGAGCAGTACTTC. Its translation is CASIVLVGKTGQGTYEQYF.

This sequence joins TRBV19 and TRBJ2-6; TRBD1 agrees at 10 bases. Germline V gene sequence: CDR1 LNHDA, CDR2 SQIVND (reference sequence). This CDR3 spans 20 amino acids. After removal of 3 bases from V and 1 base from J, the junction contained 12 bases not matched to a gene. The CDR3 sequence: CASSMLTGQGGWSGANVLTF. CDR3 sequence (DNA): TGTGCCAGTAGTATGCTCACAGGACAGGGGGGGTGGTCTGGGGCCAACGTCCTGACTTTC.